A single sample gave rise to the 2 T cell receptor beta chains below, sequenced in a study of metastatic and nonmetastatic thyroid tumors (dated by TCRdb to 2018 to 2020). Before undergoing thyroid surgery, none of the patients had been given any kind of treatment. The method was PCR. The sequencer was an Illumina HiSeq 4000. TCRdb reworked the public reads: Q25 trimming with fastp, MiXCR clone assembly, productive beta chains retained. The sample table contains around 25,000 clones; only one count was recorded for roughly 13% of them. Around 5.1% of the sample comes from the top ten. The source material was blood. The receptors originated from a female donor with papillary thyroid cancer or a benign thyroid nodule (not recorded which). Some clones in this sample may be carry-over from other donors' samples.

This clone ranks as medium-sized. The chain joins TRBV6-2 or TRBV6-3 to TRBJ2-7; possibly TRBD2 for D (5 bases). Germline CDR1 reads MNHEY; CDR2 reads SVGEGT. The germline V and J ends were trimmed by 5 bases and 7 bases, with 18 bases remaining between them. The CDR3 totals 14 residues. The CDR3 coding sequence is TGTGCCAGCAGTGACCCCGGGGTCTCGAGGGAGCAGTACTTC. Translation gives CASSDPGVSREQYF.

This clone was recorded at least ten times. The same CDR3 is also encoded by other DNA sequences in this sample. CDR3 bases: TGCAGCGGGGGAGGGTCCTACGAGCAGTACTTC. Translating gives CSGGGSYEQYF. The chain is built from TRBV29-1 and TRBJ2-7; 7 bases are a match to TRBD2. The CDR3 loop spans 11 amino acids. J gave up 1 base and V 7 bases, and 1 base lay outside the gene matches. From germline, CDR1 is SQVTM and CDR2 ANQGSEA.